This T cell receptor beta chain was observed in a study of blood T cell repertoires in COVID-19. Study-level background: PBMCs, B-cell-depleted T cells, or T cells provided the cDNA or gDNA that made up the material.

This CDR3 spans 12 amino acids. Looked up from germline, CDR1 is MNHEY and CDR2 is SVGAGI. J lost 8 bases, V lost 5 bases, and 3 bases had no gene match. Some clones are missing from TCRdb's copy, which holds only in-frame ones; the method was immunoSEQ multiplex PCR. The sample consists of about 260,000 clones, about 89% of them appearing once. The origin of this receptor is a middle-aged man who had recovered from COVID-19. V is TRBV6-5 and J is TRBJ2-1; 7 bases match TRBD2. Sequenced input: peripheral blood. CDR3 nucleotides: TGTGCCAGCAGTCAGGGAGGGTATGAGCAGTTCTTC. Its translation: CASSQGGYEQFF.